The 14 T cell receptor beta chains listed next were all sequenced from one sample in a study of persistence of HIV-infected CD4 T cells. This was the immunoSEQ version 4 assay in survey mode. Using immunoSEQ multiplex PCR, the repertoire was profiled, and TCRdb retains in-frame clones only, with some absent. This sample yields about 5,000 clones, of which roughly 60% are seen a single time; 40% belongs to the top ten. For these TCRs, the target antigens are not known. Stimulation used approximately 10 ug/mL lysate from CMV-infected fibroblasts. Responding CD4+ T cells were sorted by upregulation of both CD40 ligand and CD69. The material sequenced was CD4+ T cells sorted from PBMCs after approximately 18-hour stimulation, taken from a patient who received antiretroviral therapy. These receptors were collected from an adult man with HIV who was CMV-seropositive.

V and J are TRBV19 and TRBJ2-3; TRBD2 matches at 12 bases. With 5 bases clipped from V and 3 bases from J, the junction kept 9 bases outside the gene matches. Per the germline V gene, CDR1 is LNHDA and CDR2 is SQIVND (reference sequence). The CDR3 has 17 residues. CDR3 residues: CASSDLTSGGLTDTQYF. The CDR3 DNA reads as TGTGCCAGTAGTGACCTGACTAGCGGGGGACTAACAGATACGCAGTATTTT.

This clone is deemed medium-sized (0.01 to 0.1%). V is TRBV7-2 and J is TRBJ2-7; 7 nucleotides match TRBD2. CDR3 size: 14 residues. The germline CDR1 and CDR2 sequences are SGHTA and FQGNSA. Trimming at V came to 2 bases and at J to 6 bases, leaving 7 bases not matched to a gene. The CDR3 nucleotides are TGTGCCAGCAGCTTACAACTAGCGACCCTCGAGCAGTACTTC. Translation gives CASSLQLATLEQYF. Supplemented by reference TRBV7-2 and TRBJ2-7, the full variable domain reads GAGVSQSPSNKVTEKGKDVELRCDPISGHTALYWYRQSLGQGLEFLIYFQGNSAPDKSGLPSDRFSAERTGGSVSTLTIQRTQQEDSAVYLCASSLQLATLEQYFGPGTRLTVT.

CDR3 bases: TGCAGTGCTAGTCGTCAGGGCGGCACTGAAGCTTTCTTT. Encoded protein: CSASRQGGTEAFF. This rearrangement joins TRBV20-1 to TRBJ1-1, with D possibly being TRBD1 (5 bases). CDR3 length: 13 residues. Germline V gives CDR1 DFQATT, CDR2 SNEGSKA (reference sequence). V was cut by 3 bases and J by 4 bases, with 12 bases left in between.

The chain joins TRBV18 to TRBJ2-5; D uncertain. The CDR3 is made up of 12 amino acids. Germline V gene lookup returns CDR1 KGHSH and CDR2 LQKENI. V shed 3 bases and J shed 3 bases, with 5 bases lying between them. The CDR3 spells CASSPTEETQYF. The CDR3, as DNA: TGTGCCAGCTCACCGACGGAAGAGACCCAGTACTTC.

This chain links TRBV27 with TRBJ1-2; D is undetermined. The V end was cut by 0 bases, the J end by 0 bases, with 2 bases between. In germline, CDR1 is MNHEY, CDR2 SMNVEV (reference sequence). The CDR3 spans 13 residues. The CDR3 nucleotides read TGTGCCAGCAGTTTATCAGCTAACTATGGCTACACCTTC. Protein: CASSLSANYGYTF.

V gene TRBV4-3 combines with J gene TRBJ2-2, with D perhaps matching TRBD1 (5 bases). The CDR3 loop spans 14 amino acids. The ends were cut back, 0 bases at V and 6 bases at J, with 8 bases in the middle. CDR1 LGHNA and CDR2 YSLEER come from the germline V gene. The CDR3 is CASSQDMGPGELFF. CDR3 coding DNA: TGCGCCAGCAGCCAAGATATGGGGCCCGGGGAGCTGTTTTTT.

The chain carries TRBV5-6 and TRBJ1-1; tentative D call: TRBD1 (5 bases). Germline CDR1 reads SGHDT; CDR2 reads YYEEEE. CDR3 length equals 14 residues. Trimming left V 1 base short and J 5 bases short, with 12 bases between. The CDR3 nucleotides are TGTGCCAGCAGCTTGAGGGGCCTGAGGACTGAAGCTTTCTTT. Translation: CASSLRGLRTEAFF.

The gene calls are TRBV18 and TRBJ1-4; maybe TRBD1 (5 bases). This CDR3 has 15 residues. CDR1 is KGHSH and CDR2 is LQKENI in the germline V gene. The germline V and J ends were trimmed by 8 bases and 2 bases, with 15 bases remaining between them. The CDR3 reads CASRPSGTTNEKLFF. CDR3 sequence (DNA): TGTGCCAGCCGACCATCAGGGACTACTAATGAAAAACTGTTTTTT.

This clone has only a few counts. The rearrangement uses TRBV5-1 and TRBJ2-1; 10 nucleotides match TRBD2. V lost 0 bases to trimming and J lost 0 bases; unmatched junction nucleotides: 6. Germline CDR1 SGHRS, CDR2 YFSETQ. This CDR3 has 18 residues. CDR3 coding DNA: TGCGCCAGCAGCTTGGCCGGGCAGCGGGGGGGCTCCTACAATGAGCAGTTCTTC. Amino acid sequence: CASSLAGQRGGSYNEQFF.

The CDR3 sequence: CASSGSPQGMLGQPQHF. The DNA of the CDR3 is TGTGCCAGCAGTGGATCTCCCCAGGGCATGCTTGGCCAGCCCCAGCATTTT. The chain combines TRBV6-6 with TRBJ1-5; possibly TRBD1 for D (5 bases). V dropped 5 bases and J dropped 7 bases, with 24 bases sitting between them. CDR1 is MNHNY and CDR2 is SVGAGI in the germline V gene (reference sequence). The CDR3 extends over 17 amino acids.

This clone was recorded once. The genes are TRBV18 and TRBJ1-1; D unresolved. Germline V gene sequence: CDR1 KGHSH, CDR2 LQKENI. Trimming shortened V by 2 bases and J by 1 base, and 8 bases separated the two germline ends. The CDR3 runs 14 residues. The CDR3: CASSPNLGNTEAFF. The CDR3 DNA reads as TGTGCCAGCTCACCAAATCTAGGGAACACTGAAGCTTTCTTT. The full variable domain, in which reference TRBV18 and TRBJ1-1 provide the parts outside the CDR3, is NAGVMQNPRHLVRRRGQEARLRCSPMKGHSHVYWYRQLPEEGLKFMVYLQKENIIDESGMPKERFSAEFPKEGPSILRIQQVVRGDSAAYFCASSPNLGNTEAFFGQGTRLTVV.

This clone was seen only once. The V and J genes are TRBV19 and TRBJ1-1, with a possible D match to TRBD1 (5 bases). The CDR3 spans 13 residues. Germline CDR1 LNHDA, CDR2 SQIVND (reference sequence). Trimming removed 1 base at V and 8 bases at J, with 11 bases between. CDR3 bases: TGTGCCAGTAGTATAGCTCGGGGGACGGAAGCTTTCTTT. Protein: CASSIARGTEAFF.

This clone came up a few times. The chain recombines TRBV6-2 or TRBV6-3 with TRBJ1-5, with 8 bases lining up with TRBD1. The V segment lost 5 bases and the J segment 0 bases; nucleotides outside the gene matches: 3. The germline CDR1 and CDR2 sequences are MNHEY and SVGEGT. The CDR3 runs 15 residues. The CDR3 here is CASSRTGLSNQPQHF. The CDR3 coding sequence is TGTGCCAGCAGTAGGACAGGGCTTAGCAATCAGCCCCAGCATTTT.

This clone was picked up one time. The chain employs TRBV12-5 and TRBJ2-2, with TRBD2 matching 16 bases. This CDR3 comprises 17 residues. In germline, CDR1 is LGHNT, CDR2 FRNRAP. V gave up 10 bases and J gave up 0 bases; unmatched junction bases: 5. The CDR3 DNA reads as TGTGCTACCGCCGGGACTAGCGGGGGGGCGAACACCGGGGAGCTGTTTTTT. Residues: CATAGTSGGANTGELFF. Filled out from reference TRBV12-5 and TRBJ2-2, the complete variable domain reads DARVTQTPRHKVTEMGQEVTMRCQPILGHNTVFWYRQTMMQGLELLAYFRNRAPLDDSGMPKDRFSAEMPDATLATLKIQPSEPRDSAVYFCATAGTSGGANTGELFFGEGSRLTVL.